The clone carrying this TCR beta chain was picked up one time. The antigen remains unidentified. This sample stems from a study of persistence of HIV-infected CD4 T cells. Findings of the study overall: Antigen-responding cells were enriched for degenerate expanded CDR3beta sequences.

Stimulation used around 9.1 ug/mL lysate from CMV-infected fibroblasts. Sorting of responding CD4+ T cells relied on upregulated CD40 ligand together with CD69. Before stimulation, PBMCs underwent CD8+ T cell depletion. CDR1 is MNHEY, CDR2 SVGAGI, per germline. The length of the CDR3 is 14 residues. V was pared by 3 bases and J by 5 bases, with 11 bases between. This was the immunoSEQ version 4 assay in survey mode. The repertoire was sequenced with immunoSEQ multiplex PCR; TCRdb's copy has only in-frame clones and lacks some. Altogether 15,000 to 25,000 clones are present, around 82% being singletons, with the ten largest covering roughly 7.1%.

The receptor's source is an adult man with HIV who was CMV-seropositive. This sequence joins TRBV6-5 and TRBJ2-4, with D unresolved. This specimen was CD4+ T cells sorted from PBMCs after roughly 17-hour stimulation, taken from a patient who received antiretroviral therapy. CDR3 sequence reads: CASSYSAYENIQYF. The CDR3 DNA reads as TGTGCCAGCAGTTATTCAGCTTACGAAAACATTCAGTACTTC.